This T cell receptor (beta chain) was captured in a study of blood T cell repertoires in COVID-19. Authors' processing steps: Amplification of reference gene primers provided the estimated nucleated cell counts. Produced via immunoSEQ multiplex PCR; TCRdb's table is partial and in-frame only. The DNA gave D and trimming, while V, J and clone size come from that table. Among roughly 190,000 clones, 80% to 85% were seen once, and the ten largest hold over 2.5%. This sequence originates from a human donor with acute or convalescent COVID-19. The donor label of this sample is uncertain. The specimen was peripheral blood.

The CDR3 DNA follows: TGTGCCAGTAGTCTCCTCGGACAGGGGGCCGGGGGCCCCGCAACTAATGAAAAACTGTTTTTT. It specifies CASSLLGQGAGGPATNEKLFF. The V call is TRBV19, the J call TRBJ1-4; TRBD1 matches 11 bases. The CDR3 covers 21 residues. The V and J ends lost 5 bases and 0 bases, in that order; junction bases with no gene match: 17. The V gene's germline CDR1 is LNHDA and CDR2 SQIVND (reference sequence).